Listed below are T cell receptor beta chains from one sample, sequenced in a study of a mutant IDH1 vaccine in newly diagnosed glioma. Assay: immunoSEQ multiplex PCR; the TCRdb copy retains only in-frame clones and omits some. The table shows about 98,000 clones, with roughly 89% occurring only once. The sample in question was PBMCs, obtained from a glioma patient treated with radiotherapy, temozolomide or both. These receptors all come from a woman aged 45-59 years with glioma. The CDR3 runs from the conserved cysteine through the conserved F or W. D genes are given only for firm matches. Expanded clones are given a class, and other clones once, few, many or no size at all.

abundance,j_gene,d_gene,v_gene,CDR3nt,CDR3aa
-,TRBJ2-3,TRBD2,TRBV27,TGTGCCAGCAGCCTGGGGGAGGGAACCACAGATACGCAGTATTTT,CASSLGEGTTDTQYF
-,TRBJ2-7,TRBD2,TRBV6-5,TGTGCCAGCAGTTACTCAGGGGTAGCGGGACCGGGATCGCAGTACTTC,CASSYSGVAGPGSQYF
-,TRBJ2-7,-,TRBV7-6,TGTGCCAGCAGCTCTGCCAGCGGACCCACCCACCACGAGCAGTACTTC,CASSSASGPTHHEQYF
-,TRBJ2-5,TRBD1,TRBV25-1,TGTGCCAGCTCGCCGGGACAGGGAAAAGAGACCCAGTACTTC,CASSPGQGKETQYF
-,TRBJ1-5,TRBD1,TRBV19,TGTGCCAGTAGTATGGGACAGGGCAGTCAGCCCCAGCATTTT,CASSMGQGSQPQHF
-,TRBJ2-4,TRBD1,TRBV15,TGTGCCACCAGCAGCCCCTTAAGGGACAGGGGTGACATTCAGTACTTC,CATSSPLRDRGDIQYF
once,TRBJ1-2,TRBD1,TRBV4-1,TGCGCCAGCAGCCAACCGCGGAGAGACAGGGGGTCTAACTATGGCTACACCTTC,CASSQPRRDRGSNYGYTF
once,TRBJ2-2,-,TRBV19,TGTGCCAGTGAAGGGATTCGGGACACCGGGGAGCTGTTTTTT,CASEGIRDTGELFF
-,TRBJ1-1,-,TRBV27,TGTGCCAGCAGTTTAAGAGGCGGGAGGGCTGAAGCTTTCTTT,CASSLRGGRAEAFF
once,TRBJ2-1,-,TRBV7-3,TGTGCCAGCAGCTTATCGGACCTCTACAATGAGCAGTTCTTC,CASSLSDLYNEQFF
-,TRBJ2-7,TRBD2,TRBV7-9,TGTGCCAGCAGCTCCGGGACTAGGCTCGAGCAGTACTTC,CASSSGTRLEQYF
-,TRBJ1-1,TRBD1,TRBV14,TGTGCCAGCAGCCACCTACAGGGGTTAGAAGCTTTCTTT,CASSHLQGLEAFF
-,TRBJ2-1,TRBD2,TRBV6-5,TGTGCCAGCGGGACTAGCGAGACCAATGAGCAGTTCTTC,CASGTSETNEQFF
-,TRBJ2-1,TRBD2,TRBV19,TGTGCCAGTAGGGATCCCACGGTAGCGGGATTTGGCAATGAGCAGTTCTTC,CASRDPTVAGFGNEQFF
-,TRBJ2-3,TRBD2,TRBV4-2,TGTGCCAGCAGCCAACCCGGGGCTAGCGGGAGGCTGCGAGATACGCAGTATTTT,CASSQPGASGRLRDTQYF
-,TRBJ2-2,-,TRBV20-1,TGCAGTGCGTGGGGGACCGGGGAGCTGTTTTTT,CSAWGTGELFF
once,TRBJ2-1,-,TRBV7-2,TGTGCCAGCAGCTCCGGGTCACACAATGAGCAGTTCTTC,CASSSGSHNEQFF
-,TRBJ1-1,-,TRBV10-3,TGTGCCATCAGTGAGGATGAGGCGCTGGGCACTGAAGCTTTCTTT,CAISEDEALGTEAFF
-,TRBJ1-4,TRBD1,TRBV5-1,TGCGCCAGCAGCTTGGATCAGGGGGCAACTAATGAAAAACTGTTTTTT,CASSLDQGATNEKLFF
-,TRBJ1-1,-,TRBV11-2,TGTGCCAGCAGCTCCGGAGGCAGGGGCCTGGGGGCTTTCTTT,CASSSGGRGLGAFF
-,TRBJ2-7,-,TRBV7-8,TGTGCCAGCAGCTTAGCGGCAGGCCGCGCCTACGAGCAGTACTTC,CASSLAAGRAYEQYF
once,TRBJ1-4,TRBD1,TRBV11-2,TGTGCCAGCAGCCCGTGGTGGACAGGCCCTTCAACTAATGAAAAACTGTTTTTT,CASSPWWTGPSTNEKLFF
-,TRBJ2-1,TRBD2,TRBV28,TGTGCCAGCAGTACGGGGACTAGATATAGTGAGCAGTTCTTC,CASSTGTRYSEQFF
-,TRBJ2-1,-,TRBV11-2,TGTGCCAGCAGCTTAGATGAGAGAGATGAGCAGTTCTTC,CASSLDERDEQFF